This T cell receptor (beta chain) comes out of a study of cytomegalovirus exposure and HLA in healthy donors. Trimming at V came to 0 bases and at J to 1 base, leaving 10 bases not matched to a gene. CDR3 length: 20 residues. Germline CDR1 and CDR2: MGHRA and YSYEKL. A remark on this clone: Its antigen is not known.

Broader study findings: Accurate prediction of most subjects' HLA-A and HLA-B alleles from TCR beta sequences was reported. Presence/absence analyses assumed roughly uniform sequencing depth across donors.

The PCR ran on 60 Vbeta and 13 Jbeta primers. Sequenced by immunoSEQ multiplex PCR; TCRdb stores in-frame clones only, minus some. The sample contains 100,000 to 150,000 clones, around three quarters of which appear only once. Each of the donors was a healthy bone marrow donor. Sequencing was done on a sample of PBMCs. The genes are TRBV4-1 and TRBJ2-6; TRBD1 aligns across 9 bases. This clonotype originated in a woman aged 45-65 years in good health and CMV-seronegative. CDR3 region: CASSQDRDRASPSGANVLTF. CDR3 DNA: TGCGCCAGCAGCCAAGACCGGGACAGGGCCTCCCCTTCTGGGGCCAACGTCCTGACTTTC.